This T cell receptor beta chain came from a study of CD8+ T cells in alopecia areata. Study background: Treated patients received oral tofacitinib, 5 to 10 mg twice daily.

Lesional scalp tissue (obtained by punch biopsy) and peripheral blood were collected from alopecia areata patients. Following RNA extraction, reverse transcription yielded cDNA that acted as the sequencing template. Sequenced by immunoSEQ multiplex PCR; TCRdb stores in-frame clones only, minus some. The sample lists about 180,000 clones, around 50% seen once, with around 15% in the top ten. Looked up from germline, CDR1 is SNHLY and CDR2 is FYNNEI. The CDR3 is 13 amino acids. The V end was cut by 6 bases, the J end by 2 bases, with 10 bases between. The chain couples TRBV2 to TRBJ2-5; D unclear. Source: CD4+ T cells sorted from blood, taken at week 0. The source is a human donor with alopecia areata. The CDR3 loop reads CASSYGPQETQYF. The CDR3, as DNA: TGTGCCAGCAGCTATGGACCACAAGAGACCCAGTACTTC.